One and the same sample provided the 30 T cell receptor beta chains below, sequenced in a study of T-cell reconstitution after alpha-beta-depleted transplantation in children. The authors prepared the TCRbeta library with unique molecular identifiers. Via MiXCR, TCRdb re-called the PCR reads, giving one row per CDR3 protein. This sample has 70,000 or so distinct CDR3 sequences; 9.5% to 13% occur once, and the top ten carry about 13%. The sample was PBMCs, taken before TCRalphabeta/CD19-depleted stem cell transplant. The receptors stem from a boy aged 5-17 years with acute myeloid leukemia, due to receive a stem cell transplant.

This clonotype was seen many times. The chain employs TRBV7-2 and TRBJ2-7; possibly TRBD2 for D (5 bases). Germline CDR1 is SGHTA and CDR2 is FQGNSA. V lost 5 bases, J lost 2 bases, and 16 bases lay in between. The CDR3 sequence is 15 residues long. The CDR3 is CASSRRGEGTYEQYF. The CDR3 DNA reads TGTGCCAGCAGCCGACGGGGAGAAGGCACCTACGAGCAGTACTTC.

This clonotype was seen repeatedly, ten times or more. The gene calls are TRBV13 and TRBJ2-1, with 11 bases aligning to TRBD2. This CDR3 spans 14 amino acids. The trim removed 8 bases at V and 5 bases at J, leaving 5 bases unmatched. Germline V gene sequence: CDR1 PRHDT, CDR2 FYEKMQ (reference sequence). The chain's CDR3 is CASGGLAVDNEQFF. CDR3 coding DNA: TGTGCCAGCGGGGGACTAGCGGTTGACAATGAGCAGTTCTTC.

This clonotype was detected ten times or more. V is TRBV7-9 and J is TRBJ2-7; D not certain. Germline V CDR1 and CDR2: SEHNR, FQNEAQ (reference sequence). Trimming left V 3 bases short and J 3 bases short, with 9 bases between. This CDR3 is built from 13 residues. This CDR3 reads CASSFGRGYEQYV. CDR3 coding DNA: TGTGCCAGCAGCTTTGGCAGAGGCTACGAGCAGTACGTC.

The table lists this clonotype with a few counts. The chain employs TRBV19 and TRBJ2-5; 10 bases match TRBD1. Germline V gene sequence: CDR1 LNHDA, CDR2 SQIVND (reference sequence). The CDR3 consists of 13 residues. The trim removed 9 bases at V and 5 bases at J, leaving 6 bases unmatched. CDR3 in amino acids: CASGQGVGETQYF. CDR3 sequence (DNA): TGTGCCAGCGGACAGGGGGTAGGGGAGACCCAGTACTTC.

The table lists this clonotype with many counts. The J gene is TRBJ1-1, the V gene TRBV12-3 or TRBV12-4; 7 bases map to TRBD1. CDR3 length: 13 residues. The ends lost 5 bases at V and 11 bases at J; junction bases unmatched: 11. CDR3 sequence reads: CASSQGVQGWAFF. The CDR3 region has the DNA TGTGCCAGCAGTCAGGGTGTACAGGGGTGGGCTTTCTTT.

This clonotype was detected many times. The chain recombines TRBV5-1 with TRBJ2-3, with D tentatively TRBD2 (5 bases). The CDR3 is 15 residues long. Germline CDR1 and CDR2: SGHRS and YFSETQ. V shed 2 bases and J shed 0 bases, with 10 bases lying between them. CDR3 residues: CASSLQRPSTDTQYF. The CDR3 DNA sequence: TGCGCCAGCAGCTTACAGCGGCCCAGCACAGATACGCAGTATTTT.

This clonotype was seen ten or more times. The chain has TRBV4-1 and TRBJ2-3; no clear D gene. In germline, CDR1 is MGHRA, CDR2 YSYEKL. The length of the CDR3 is 17 residues. Between the trimmed V and J ends, which lost 3 bases and 0 bases, there was a span of 16 bases. CDR3 protein: CASSHPPDGTSTDTQYF. The CDR3 nucleotides are TGCGCCAGCAGCCATCCCCCCGACGGTACTAGCACAGATACGCAGTATTTT.

This clonotype was counted many times. The J gene is TRBJ2-5, the V gene TRBV12-3 or TRBV12-4; 7 bases align to TRBD1. The CDR3 spans 14 residues. The V gene end was trimmed by 6 bases and the J gene end by 4 bases; junction bases not matched to a gene: 8. The CDR3: CASRATGAAETQYF. Written as DNA, the CDR3 is TGTGCCAGCAGAGCCACAGGGGCGGCAGAGACCCAGTACTTC.

This clonotype was seen many times. V and J are TRBV18 and TRBJ2-7, with D tentatively TRBD2 (6 bases). V was shortened by 3 bases and J by 0 bases, with 12 bases between the two germline ends. This CDR3 has 15 amino acids. The germline V gene encodes CDR1 KGHSH and CDR2 LQKENI. The CDR3 DNA is TGTGCCAGCTCACCCTCTAGCGTCAACTCCTACGAGCAGTACTTC. Its translation is CASSPSSVNSYEQYF.

This clonotype was counted at least ten times. The CDR3 is CASSLDLGSGEQYV. CDR3 coding DNA: TGTGCCAGCAGCTTAGATCTGGGGAGTGGCGAGCAGTACGTC. V usage is TRBV11-2 and J usage is TRBJ2-7; the D gene is possibly TRBD2 (5 bases). The CDR3 runs 14 residues. V was pared by 0 bases and J by 6 bases, with 12 bases between. The V gene's germline CDR1 is SGHAT and CDR2 FQNNGV.

The rearrangement joins TRBV30 to TRBJ2-3, with D perhaps TRBD1 (7 bases). Trimming pared 4 bases from V and 2 bases from J, leaving 19 bases between. The CDR3 is 16 residues long. Germline CDR1 reads GTSNPN; CDR2 reads SVGIG (reference sequence). The CDR3 loop reads CAWTPRGDSNTDTQYF. The DNA for the CDR3 is TGTGCCTGGACCCCAAGGGGGGACAGCAACACAGATACGCAGTATTTT.

The sample holds many counts of this clonotype. The genes are TRBV12-3 or TRBV12-4 and TRBJ2-6; D is undetermined. The germline V and J ends were trimmed by 2 bases and 2 bases, with 4 bases remaining between them. The CDR3 loop spans 14 amino acids. The CDR3 sequence is CASSLRAGANVLTF. CDR3 DNA: TGTGCCAGCAGTTTAAGGGCTGGGGCCAACGTCCTGACTTTC.

This clonotype came up many times. The chain joins TRBV4-1 to TRBJ2-2; possible D gene TRBD1, 7 bases. Trimming pared 6 bases from V and 0 bases from J, leaving 14 bases between. The CDR3 totals 16 residues. The germline V gene has CDR1 MGHRA and CDR2 YSYEKL. Here the CDR3 reads CASRGGQLANTGELFF. CDR3 in DNA: TGCGCCAGCAGGGGGGGACAGCTCGCGAACACCGGGGAGCTGTTTTTT.

At least ten counts were recorded for this clonotype. The chain employs TRBV4-2 and TRBJ1-6; D is unclear. Trimming took off 0 bases at V and 6 bases at J, with 0 bases between the two ends. The CDR3 is made up of 12 amino acids. CDR1 and CDR2 (germline): LGHNA, YNFKEQ. The CDR3 DNA follows: TGTGCCAGCAGCCAAGATAATTCACCCCTCCACTTT. It yields the protein CASSQDNSPLHF.

This chain connects TRBV27 to TRBJ2-5; D is possibly TRBD1 (6 bases). Germline CDR1 is MNHEY and CDR2 is SMNVEV (reference sequence). The CDR3 covers 16 residues. Trimming removed 5 bases from V and 5 bases from J, with 21 bases in between. In DNA form, the CDR3 reads TGTGCCAGCAGTGGGATTACAGGGTTAGAGGAGGAGACCCAGTACTTC. It codes for CASSGITGLEEETQYF.

This clonotype was counted many times. As DNA, the CDR3 is TGCGCCAGCAGCTTTGAGGGACAGTTCCTGGGTTTCTTT. Protein sequence: CASSFEGQFLGFF. The V and J genes are TRBV5-1 and TRBJ1-1, with 7 bases that match TRBD1. This CDR3 has 13 residues. CDR1 is SGHRS, CDR2 YFSETQ, per germline. Trimming cost V 2 bases and J 13 bases; bases outside gene matches: 11.

This clonotype has at least ten counts. V and J are TRBV20-1 and TRBJ2-2, with 11 bases that match TRBD2. Germline V gene lookup returns CDR1 DFQATT and CDR2 SNEGSKA (reference sequence). J was trimmed by 7 bases and V by 7 bases; bases with no gene match: 14. This CDR3 has 16 amino acids. Here the CDR3 reads CSVGPSLAGGIGELFF. The CDR3 region has the DNA TGCAGTGTGGGCCCCTCTCTAGCGGGAGGAATCGGGGAGCTGTTTTTT.

This clonotype was picked up many times. The chain combines TRBV25-1 with TRBJ2-1, with D possibly matching TRBD1 (6 bases). V was shortened by 6 bases and J by 6 bases, with 9 bases between the two germline ends. The CDR3 length is 12 residues. Germline assignment: CDR1 MGHDK and CDR2 SYGVNS. The CDR3: CASRQGINEQFF. The CDR3 bases are TGTGCCAGCAGACAGGGAATCAATGAGCAGTTCTTC.

In this sample, this clonotype turned up many times. The V gene is TRBV30, the J gene TRBJ1-1; a possible D gene is TRBD1 (6 bases). There are 14 residues in the CDR3. The V gene lost 6 bases and the J gene lost 1 base, with 15 bases spanning the gap. Per the germline V gene, CDR1 is GTSNPN and CDR2 is SVGIG (reference sequence). Written as DNA, the CDR3 is TGTGCCTGCAGTCGGGGGGGGGCGAACACTGAAGCTTTCTTT. Residues: CACSRGGANTEAFF.

This clonotype was detected many times. The CDR3 DNA is TGCAGCGTTGCTCTTGCGGAGGAGACCCAGTACTTC. It yields the protein CSVALAEETQYF. The chain joins TRBV29-1 to TRBJ2-5; unclear D gene. Germline V lookup: CDR1 SQVTM, CDR2 ANQGSEA. Trimming removed 4 bases from V and 5 bases from J, with 11 bases in between. This CDR3 is 12 amino acids long.

This clonotype appeared a few times. The chain employs TRBV4-3 and TRBJ2-1; 10 nucleotides agree with TRBD2. The CDR3 covers 17 residues. In germline, CDR1 is LGHNA, CDR2 YSLEER. J gave up 10 bases and V 0 bases, and 12 bases lay outside the gene matches. CDR3 region: CASSQDVVLAGVNEQFF. The DNA for the CDR3 is TGCGCCAGCAGCCAAGATGTCGTTCTAGCGGGAGTCAACGAGCAGTTCTTC.

This clonotype was picked up many times. The chain links TRBV11-2 to TRBJ2-5, with D uncertain. V was cut by 2 bases and J by 5 bases, with 6 bases left in between. Per germline, CDR1 SGHAT and CDR2 FQNNGV. This CDR3 spans 12 amino acids. CDR3: CASSLTMETQYF. The CDR3 nucleotides read TGTGCCAGCAGCTTAACTATGGAGACCCAGTACTTC.

The table lists this clonotype with many counts. The chain has TRBV6-5 and TRBJ1-1; the D gene is possibly TRBD1 (6 bases). V dropped 2 bases and J dropped 0 bases, with 10 bases sitting between them. CDR3 length: 15 residues. Germline V CDR1 and CDR2: MNHEY, SVGAGI. CDR3 sequence reads: CASSYRGGMNTEAFF. DNA of the CDR3: TGTGCCAGCAGTTACAGGGGGGGGATGAACACTGAAGCTTTCTTT.

This clonotype has at least ten counts. The chain joins TRBV20-1 to TRBJ2-1; 9 bases align to TRBD2. Germline V gives CDR1 DFQATT, CDR2 SNEGSKA (reference sequence). CDR3 length: 13 residues. The junction had 5 bases not matched to a gene; V was cut back by 7 bases and J by 4 bases. The CDR3 DNA sequence: TGCAGTGAGGCTAGCGGGACATACAATGAGCAGTTCTTC. Translated: CSEASGTYNEQFF.

This clonotype has a count of ten or more. CDR3 sequence: CASSHGMAGELFF. The CDR3 DNA reads TGTGCCAGCAGCCATGGGATGGCCGGGGAGCTGTTTTTT. The chain has TRBV3-1 and TRBJ2-2, with D uncertain. This CDR3 is built from 13 residues. Trimming took off 3 bases at V and 6 bases at J, with 8 bases between the two ends. The germline V gene encodes CDR1 LGHDT and CDR2 YNNKEL (reference sequence).

There are many counts of this clonotype. The CDR3 DNA follows: TGTGCCAGCAGCCCGGGAGGACTAGCCGAGCAGTACTTC. Its protein product is CASSPGGLAEQYF. This chain links TRBV7-3 with TRBJ2-7; 8 bases align to TRBD2. The V segment lost 5 bases and the J segment 6 bases; nucleotides outside the gene matches: 6. The CDR3 runs to 13 residues. Germline V gives CDR1 SGHTA, CDR2 FQGTGA.

This clonotype showed up many times. The chain links TRBV20-1 to TRBJ2-3; 7 nucleotides line up with TRBD2. V trimming: 4 bases; J trimming: 1 base; junction bases outside the gene matches: 5. The germline V gene has CDR1 DFQATT and CDR2 SNEGSKA (reference sequence). The CDR3 extends over 14 amino acids. As DNA, the CDR3 is TGCAGTGCTACCCGGGGGGTTGGCACAGATACGCAGTATTTT. The encoded protein is CSATRGVGTDTQYF.

Ten or more counts support this clonotype. The chain recombines TRBV5-1 with TRBJ2-3; TRBD1 or TRBD2 may be the D gene (5 bases each). Germline V CDR1 and CDR2: SGHRS, YFSETQ. V dropped 1 base and J dropped 0 bases, with 9 bases sitting between them. The CDR3 is 15 amino acids. The CDR3 is CASSLLGDSTDTQYF. In DNA form, the CDR3 reads TGCGCCAGCAGCTTGTTGGGGGATAGCACAGATACGCAGTATTTT.

The rearrangement uses TRBV7-2 and TRBJ2-3; D gene uncertain. The CDR3 loop spans 14 amino acids. V was trimmed by 5 bases and J by 0 bases, leaving 9 bases between them. The germline CDR1 and CDR2 sequences are SGHTA and FQGNSA. The CDR3 here is CASSLGTSTDTQYF. The CDR3 DNA reads TGTGCCAGCAGCCTCGGCACTAGCACAGATACGCAGTATTTT.

This clonotype was recorded many times. For the CDR3, the DNA is TGCAGTGCTAGAGAGATACAGGGGGCTTCTGAAGCTTTCTTT. Translation: CSAREIQGASEAFF. The genes are TRBV20-1 and TRBJ1-1; 9 bases line up with TRBD1. Germline V gives CDR1 DFQATT, CDR2 SNEGSKA (reference sequence). After removal of 0 bases from V and 6 bases from J, the junction contained 5 bases not matched to a gene. The CDR3 length is 14 residues.